The rows below give T cell receptor beta chains drawn from one sample of a study of spatial heterogeneity in lung cancer. MiXCR, run by TCRdb on the 5' RACE reads, gives a single entry per CDR3 protein. The sample shows fewer than 55,000 distinct CDR3 sequences, less than 9% of them seen only once. Here the sequenced sample was PBMCs, taken at surgery. These receptors were taken from a female donor with early-stage non-small cell lung cancer. The CDR3 runs from the conserved cysteine through the conserved F or W. The D gene is left open where the match is weak. Not all rows give a size; the values are once, few, many and, for expanded clones, a class.

few	TRBV28	15	NA	TRBJ1-3	CASSLWSGTGNTIYF	TGTGCCAGCAGTTTATGGTCGGGGACAGGAAACACCATATATTTT
many	TRBV7-2	13	NA	TRBJ2-1	CASSLGFLQEQFF	TGTGCCAGCAGCTTAGGGTTCCTTCAGGAGCAGTTCTTC
many	TRBV5-4	14	NA	TRBJ1-4	CASSLGPTNEKLFF	TGTGCCAGCAGCTTGGGGCCGACTAATGAAAAACTGTTTTTT
many	TRBV7-2	16	TRBD1	TRBJ1-1	CASSSAGTGAPTEAFF	TGTGCCAGCAGCTCGGCCGGGACAGGGGCGCCCACTGAAGCTTTCTTT
NA	TRBV28	15	TRBD2	TRBJ2-1	CASTRTSGGGNEQFF	TGTGCCAGCACCCGGACTAGCGGGGGGGGGAATGAGCAGTTCTTC
NA	TRBV3-1	15	NA	TRBJ1-1	CASSQDLVGGTEAFF	TGTGCCAGCAGCCAAGATCTGGTGGGGGGCACTGAAGCTTTCTTT
NA	TRBV29-1	16	TRBD1	TRBJ2-5	CSVPTRDRGWQETQYF	TGCAGCGTTCCCACCCGGGACAGGGGGTGGCAAGAGACCCAGTACTTC
NA	TRBV19	13	NA	TRBJ2-7	CASSGQGGYEQYF	TGTGCCAGTAGTGGGCAGGGAGGCTACGAGCAGTACTTC
NA	TRBV7-7	15	NA	TRBJ2-5	CASSQRYGAAETQYF	TGTGCTAGCAGCCAGCGCTACGGGGCCGCGGAGACCCAGTACTTC
few	TRBV6-6	12	NA	TRBJ1-2	CASSPQQYGYTF	TGTGCCAGCAGTCCGCAACAGTATGGCTACACCTTC
few	TRBV30	12	NA	TRBJ2-7	CAWSVQGYEQYF	TGTGCCTGGAGTGTACAGGGTTACGAGCAGTACTTC
few	TRBV2	15	TRBD1	TRBJ1-6	CASSPLGQRDSPLHF	TGTGCCAGCAGTCCCCTGGGACAGCGAGATTCACCCCTCCACTTT
NA	TRBV23-1	15	NA	TRBJ1-1	CASSHRASMNTEAFF	TGCGCCAGCAGTCATAGGGCTTCCATGAACACTGAAGCTTTCTTT
NA	TRBV6-5	15	NA	TRBJ1-5	CASSYSGNSNQPQHF	TGTGCCAGCAGTTACTCGGGGAACAGCAATCAGCCCCAGCATTTT
few	TRBV20-1	15	TRBD1	TRBJ2-7	CSAPLPQGGSYEQYF	TGCAGTGCTCCCCTTCCACAGGGGGGCAGCTACGAGCAGTACTTC
NA	TRBV11-2	15	NA	TRBJ2-5	CASSWTRVFQETQYF	TGTGCCAGCAGCTGGACCCGGGTTTTCCAAGAGACCCAGTACTTC
few	TRBV18	16	TRBD1	TRBJ2-1	CASSPLGTGGYNEQFF	TGTGCCAGCTCACCACTCGGGACAGGGGGCTACAATGAGCAGTTCTTC
NA	TRBV19	15	TRBD1	TRBJ1-5	CASTATGAGNQPQHF	TGTGCCAGTACCGCGACAGGGGCGGGCAATCAGCCCCAGCATTTT
many	TRBV12-3/TRBV12-4	16	NA	TRBJ2-5	CASSPSTGGLEETQYF	TGTGCCAGCAGTCCGTCGACAGGAGGTCTAGAGGAGACCCAGTACTTC
many	TRBV28	15	TRBD1	TRBJ2-7	CASSLWRGQGIEQYF	TGTGCCAGCAGTTTATGGAGGGGACAGGGCATCGAGCAGTACTTC
NA	TRBV9	14	NA	TRBJ1-1	CASSPFLGSTEAFF	TGTGCCAGCAGCCCCTTTTTGGGCTCCACTGAAGCTTTCTTT
few	TRBV7-9	14	NA	TRBJ2-7	CASSGRTASYEQYF	TGTGCCAGCAGCGGGCGGACGGCCTCCTACGAGCAGTACTTC
many	TRBV20-1	14	NA	TRBJ2-3	CSARDRASTDTQYF	TGCAGTGCTAGAGATCGGGCTAGCACAGATACGCAGTATTTT
many	TRBV6-2/TRBV6-3	14	TRBD2	TRBJ2-1	CASSYGTSVYEQFF	TGTGCCAGCAGTTACGGGACTAGTGTGTATGAGCAGTTCTTC
NA	TRBV18	15	NA	TRBJ2-7	CASSPPSKGSYEQYF	TGTGCCAGCTCACCACCGTCAAAGGGCTCATACGAGCAGTACTTC
once	TRBV9	15	TRBD1	TRBJ2-2	CASSRDRAGTGELFF	TGTGCCAGCAGTAGGGACAGGGCGGGCACCGGGGAGCTGTTTTTT
NA	TRBV6-5	15	NA	TRBJ2-3	CASSYSSANTDTQYF	TGTGCCAGCAGTTACTCTTCAGCAAACACAGATACGCAGTATTTT
NA	TRBV5-1	16	TRBD2	TRBJ2-2	CASSIGLAGAAGELFF	TGCGCCAGCAGCATCGGACTAGCGGGGGCTGCAGGGGAGCTGTTTTTT
many	TRBV29-1	13	NA	TRBJ2-1	CSVDLSSYNEQFF	TGCAGCGTGGATCTGAGCTCCTACAATGAGCAGTTCTTC
many	TRBV4-3	17	NA	TRBJ1-4	CASSQDRAWAFNEKLFF	TGCGCCAGCAGCCAAGATAGGGCCTGGGCCTTTAATGAAAAACTGTTTTTT
many	TRBV7-9	16	NA	TRBJ2-3	CASSRATGTGTDTQYF	TGTGCCAGCAGCCGGGCCACCGGGACTGGCACAGATACGCAGTATTTT
NA	TRBV7-2	15	NA	TRBJ1-1	CASSFVGSGNTEAFF	TGTGCCAGCAGCTTTGTGGGGTCGGGGAACACTGAAGCTTTCTTT
many	TRBV12-5	16	NA	TRBJ2-3	CASGLVLGGLGDTQYF	TGTGCTAGTGGTTTGGTATTGGGGGGGCTGGGAGATACGCAGTATTTT
once	TRBV6-2/TRBV6-3	16	TRBD1	TRBJ1-5	CASSRGVGTANQPQHF	TGTGCCAGCAGTCGCGGGGTCGGGACAGCAAATCAGCCCCAGCATTTT
few	TRBV5-5	15	NA	TRBJ1-3	CASSSYGTLGNTIYF	TGTGCCAGCAGCTCTTACGGGACACTTGGAAACACCATATATTTT
few	TRBV4-3	16	NA	TRBJ2-1	CASSQDLGQVYNEQFF	TGCGCCAGCAGCCAAGATTTGGGGCAGGTCTACAATGAGCAGTTCTTC
few	TRBV6-2/TRBV6-3	14	NA	TRBJ1-5	CASSPVQGTQPQHF	TGTGCCAGCAGCCCCGTACAGGGAACACAGCCCCAGCATTTT
few	TRBV7-2	16	NA	TRBJ1-1	CASSYSGTVQNTEAFF	TGTGCCAGCAGCTACTCCGGGACCGTGCAGAACACTGAAGCTTTCTTT
NA	TRBV12-3/TRBV12-4	12	NA	TRBJ1-2	CASSFTGKGYTF	TGTGCCAGCAGTTTCACAGGGAAGGGCTACACCTTC
many	TRBV3-1	16	NA	TRBJ1-2	CASSQGSGRANYGYTF	TGTGCCAGCAGCCAAGGTTCAGGGCGTGCTAACTATGGCTACACCTTC
many	TRBV20-1	15	NA	TRBJ1-5	CSASQDSFGNQPQHF	TGCAGTGCTAGCCAGGACAGTTTTGGCAATCAGCCCCAGCATTTT
NA	TRBV4-2	15	TRBD1	TRBJ2-7	CASSRQGDMVGEQYF	TGTGCCAGCAGCCGCCAGGGGGACATGGTGGGCGAGCAGTACTTC
few	TRBV7-8	16	TRBD1	TRBJ1-2	CASSPMSGGVSYGYTF	TGTGCCAGCAGCCCCATGTCAGGGGGAGTGAGCTATGGCTACACCTTC
many	TRBV5-1	12	NA	TRBJ2-4	CASSLEGNIQYF	TGCGCCAGCAGCTTGGAAGGGAACATTCAGTACTTC
few	TRBV10-1	14	NA	TRBJ2-2	CASSDRGNTGELFF	TGCGCCAGCAGTGATAGGGGTAACACCGGGGAGCTGTTTTTT
NA	TRBV30	17	TRBD1	TRBJ1-1	CAWRNRDRGFLSTEAFF	TGTGCCTGGAGAAACCGGGACAGGGGGTTTCTGTCAACTGAAGCTTTCTTT
many	TRBV10-3	15	TRBD2	TRBJ2-7	CAISAPRGGPGEQYF	TGTGCCATCAGTGCACCTCGGGGGGGCCCGGGTGAGCAGTACTTC
many	TRBV9	17	NA	TRBJ2-3	CASSVGRTKSVTDTQYF	TGTGCCAGCAGCGTGGGACGGACCAAAAGTGTGACAGATACGCAGTATTTT
few	TRBV29-1	13	NA	TRBJ2-7	CSVVPRESYEQYF	TGCAGCGTTGTACCCAGGGAGTCCTACGAGCAGTACTTC
many	TRBV20-1	17	NA	TRBJ1-2	CSARDLSLRQGADGYTF	NA
NA	TRBV7-9	16	TRBD1	TRBJ1-1	CASSPRQGWANTEAFF	TGTGCCAGCAGCCCGAGACAGGGCTGGGCGAACACTGAAGCTTTCTTT
NA	TRBV10-3	14	TRBD2	TRBJ2-1	CAISESSGGYEQFF	TGTGCCATCAGTGAGTCGAGCGGGGGGTATGAGCAGTTCTTC
many	TRBV10-3	14	TRBD2	TRBJ2-3	CAISPGTRADTQYF	TGTGCCATCAGTCCCGGGACTAGAGCGGATACGCAGTATTTT